This TCR beta chain derives from a study of sequential checkpoint blockade in melanoma. Sequencing was performed with immunoSEQ multiplex PCR; in TCRdb, only in-frame clones are kept and a portion is missing. The table lists more than 9,500 clones, roughly 25% of them singletons. There are many counts of this clone. Its antigen is not known. The study, taken as a whole, reports: T-cell fraction and clonality followed PD-L1 and CD8+ counts, not mutational load.

V was trimmed by 0 bases and J by 5 bases, leaving 7 bases between them. This CDR3 is 13 amino acids long. Germline V gene lookup returns CDR1 MNHGY and CDR2 SAAAGT. As to treatment: randomized to nivolumab then ipilimumab (arm A) or the reverse (arm B). The chain carries TRBV6-8 and TRBJ1-1, with D unclear. This sample comprised tumor tissue (inferred from file names), obtained from a patient given nivolumab and ipilimumab in sequence. The clonotype comes from a human donor with melanoma. The DNA for the CDR3 is TGTGCCAGCAGTTACTCAGGGAGAACTGAAGCTTTCTTT. Translation gives CASSYSGRTEAFF.